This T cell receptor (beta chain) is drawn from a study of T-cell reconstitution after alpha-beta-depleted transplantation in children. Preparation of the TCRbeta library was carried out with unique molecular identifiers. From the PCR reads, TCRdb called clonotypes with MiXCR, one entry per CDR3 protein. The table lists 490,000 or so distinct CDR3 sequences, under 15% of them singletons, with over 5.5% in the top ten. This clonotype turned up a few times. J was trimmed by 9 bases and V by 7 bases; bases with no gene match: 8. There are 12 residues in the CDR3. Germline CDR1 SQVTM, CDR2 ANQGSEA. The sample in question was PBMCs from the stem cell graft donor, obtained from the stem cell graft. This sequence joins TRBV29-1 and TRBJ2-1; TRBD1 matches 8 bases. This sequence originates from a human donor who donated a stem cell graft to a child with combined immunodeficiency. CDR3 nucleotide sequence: TGCAGCGGGGACTCAGGGGGCGGTGAGCAGTTCTTC. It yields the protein CSGDSGGGEQFF.